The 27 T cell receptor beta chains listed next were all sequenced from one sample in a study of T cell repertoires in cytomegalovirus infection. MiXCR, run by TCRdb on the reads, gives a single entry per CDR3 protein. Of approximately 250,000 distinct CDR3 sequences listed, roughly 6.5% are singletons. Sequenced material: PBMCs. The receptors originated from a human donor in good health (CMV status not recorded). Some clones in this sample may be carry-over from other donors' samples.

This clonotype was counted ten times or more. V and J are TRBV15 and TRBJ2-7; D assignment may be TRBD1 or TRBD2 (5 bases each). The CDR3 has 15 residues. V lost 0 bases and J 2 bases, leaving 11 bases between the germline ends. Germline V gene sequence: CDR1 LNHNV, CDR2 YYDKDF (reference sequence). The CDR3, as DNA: TGTGCCACCAGCAGAGAGAAGGGGACGGCCTACGAGCAGTACTTC. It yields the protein CATSREKGTAYEQYF.

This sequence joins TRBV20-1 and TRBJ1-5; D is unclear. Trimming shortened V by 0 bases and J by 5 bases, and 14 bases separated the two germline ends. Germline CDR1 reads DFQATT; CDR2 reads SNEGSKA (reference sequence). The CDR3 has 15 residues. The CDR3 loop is CSARDRPGEDQPQHF. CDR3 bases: TGCAGTGCTAGAGATCGTCCAGGAGAGGATCAGCCCCAGCATTTT.

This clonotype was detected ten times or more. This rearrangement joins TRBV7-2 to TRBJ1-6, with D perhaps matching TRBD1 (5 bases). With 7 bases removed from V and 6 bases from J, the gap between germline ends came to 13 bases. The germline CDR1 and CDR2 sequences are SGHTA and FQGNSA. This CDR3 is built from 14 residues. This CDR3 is CASTPWGGNSPLHF. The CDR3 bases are TGTGCCAGCACCCCGTGGGGGGGTAATTCACCCCTCCACTTT.

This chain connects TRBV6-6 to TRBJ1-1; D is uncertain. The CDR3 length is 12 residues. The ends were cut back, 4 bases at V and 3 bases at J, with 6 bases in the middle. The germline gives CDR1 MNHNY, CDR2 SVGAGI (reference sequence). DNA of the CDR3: TGTGCCAGCAGTTCTCAGTACACTGAAGCTTTCTTT. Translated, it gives CASSSQYTEAFF.

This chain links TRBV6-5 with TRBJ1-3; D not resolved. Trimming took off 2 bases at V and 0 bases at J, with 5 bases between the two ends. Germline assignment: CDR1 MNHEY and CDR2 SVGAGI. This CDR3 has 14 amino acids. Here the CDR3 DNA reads TGTGCCAGCAGTTACAAGAGCTCTGGAAACACCATATATTTT. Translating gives CASSYKSSGNTIYF.

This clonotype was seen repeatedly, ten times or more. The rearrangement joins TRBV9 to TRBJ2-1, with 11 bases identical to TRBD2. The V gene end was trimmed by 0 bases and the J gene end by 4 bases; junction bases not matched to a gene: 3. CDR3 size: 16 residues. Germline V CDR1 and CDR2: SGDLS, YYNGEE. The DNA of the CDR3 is TGTGCCAGCAGCGTAGTGCGGACTAGCGGGTACAATGAGCAGTTCTTC. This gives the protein CASSVVRTSGYNEQFF.

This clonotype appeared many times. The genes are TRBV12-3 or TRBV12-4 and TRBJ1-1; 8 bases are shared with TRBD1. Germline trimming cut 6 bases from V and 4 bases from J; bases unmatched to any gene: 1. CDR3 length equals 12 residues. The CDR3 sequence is CASRTGATEAFF. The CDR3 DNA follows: TGTGCCAGCAGGACAGGGGCCACTGAAGCTTTCTTT.

The CDR3 protein is CASRFSGGALAYNEQFF. CDR3 nucleotide sequence: TGTGCCAGCAGATTTAGCGGGGGGGCATTGGCCTACAATGAGCAGTTCTTC. The gene calls are TRBV2 and TRBJ2-1, with 11 bases identical to TRBD2. The CDR3 covers 17 residues. The trim removed 6 bases at V and 2 bases at J, leaving 9 bases unmatched. Germline V CDR1 and CDR2: SNHLY, FYNNEI.

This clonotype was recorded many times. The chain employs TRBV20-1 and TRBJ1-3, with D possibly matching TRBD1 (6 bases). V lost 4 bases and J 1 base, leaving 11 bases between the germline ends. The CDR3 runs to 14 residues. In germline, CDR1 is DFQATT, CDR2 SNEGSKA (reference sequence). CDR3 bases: TGCAGTGCTATCGAGGGGGAATCTGGAAACACCATATATTTT. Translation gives CSAIEGESGNTIYF.

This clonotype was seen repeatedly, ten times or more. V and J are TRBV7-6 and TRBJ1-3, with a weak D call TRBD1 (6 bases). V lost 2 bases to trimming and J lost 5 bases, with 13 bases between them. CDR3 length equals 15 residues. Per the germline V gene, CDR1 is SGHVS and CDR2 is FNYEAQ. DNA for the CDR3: TGTGCCAGCAGCTTACGGGGGGCGGAGAGAAACACCATATATTTT. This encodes CASSLRGAERNTIYF.

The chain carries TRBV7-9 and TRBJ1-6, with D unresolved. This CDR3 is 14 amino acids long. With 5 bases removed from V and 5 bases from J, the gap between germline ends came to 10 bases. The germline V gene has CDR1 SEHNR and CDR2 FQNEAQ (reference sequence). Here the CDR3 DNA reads TGTGCCAGCAGCCGGGGATCGGATAATTCACCCCTCCACTTT. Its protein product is CASSRGSDNSPLHF.

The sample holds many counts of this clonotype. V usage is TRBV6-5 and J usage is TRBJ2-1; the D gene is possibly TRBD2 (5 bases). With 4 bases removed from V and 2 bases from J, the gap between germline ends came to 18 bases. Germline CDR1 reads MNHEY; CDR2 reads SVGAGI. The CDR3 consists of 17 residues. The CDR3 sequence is CASSLDLPEGPYNEQFF. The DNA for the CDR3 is TGTGCCAGCAGTTTAGACCTCCCAGAGGGCCCCTACAATGAGCAGTTCTTC.

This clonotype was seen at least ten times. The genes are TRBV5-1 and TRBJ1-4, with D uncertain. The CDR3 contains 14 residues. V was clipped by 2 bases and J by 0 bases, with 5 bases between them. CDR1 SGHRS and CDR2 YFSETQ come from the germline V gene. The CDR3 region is CASSFQTTNEKLFF. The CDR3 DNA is TGCGCCAGCAGCTTCCAGACAACTAATGAAAAACTGTTTTTT.

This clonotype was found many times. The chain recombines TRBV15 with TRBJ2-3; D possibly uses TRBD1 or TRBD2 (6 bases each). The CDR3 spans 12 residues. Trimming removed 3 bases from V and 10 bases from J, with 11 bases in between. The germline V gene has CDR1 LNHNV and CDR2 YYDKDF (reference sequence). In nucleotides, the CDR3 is TGTGCCACCAGCAGGGACCGGGGGCCGCAGTATTTT. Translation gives CATSRDRGPQYF.

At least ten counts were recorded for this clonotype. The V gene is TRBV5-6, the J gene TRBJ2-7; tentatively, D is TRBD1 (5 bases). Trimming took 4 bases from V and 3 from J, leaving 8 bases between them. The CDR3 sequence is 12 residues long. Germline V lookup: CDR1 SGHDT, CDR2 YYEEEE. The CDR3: CASSGDSYEQYF. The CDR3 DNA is TGTGCCAGCAGCGGAGACAGCTACGAGCAGTACTTC. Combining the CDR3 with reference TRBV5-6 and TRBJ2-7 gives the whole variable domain DAGVTQSPTHLIKTRGQQVTLRCSPKSGHDTVSWYQQALGQGPQFIFQYYEEEERQRGNFPDRFSGHQFPNYSSELNVNALLLGDSALYLCASSGDSYEQYFGPGTRLTVT.

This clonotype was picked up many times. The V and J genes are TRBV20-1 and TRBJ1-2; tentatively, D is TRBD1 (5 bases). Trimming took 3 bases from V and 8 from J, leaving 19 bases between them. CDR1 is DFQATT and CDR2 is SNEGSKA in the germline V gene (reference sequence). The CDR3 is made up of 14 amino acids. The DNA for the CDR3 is TGCAGTGCTAGTAGAGTCTGGGGGGTTGGAGGCTACACCTTC. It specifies CSASRVWGVGGYTF.

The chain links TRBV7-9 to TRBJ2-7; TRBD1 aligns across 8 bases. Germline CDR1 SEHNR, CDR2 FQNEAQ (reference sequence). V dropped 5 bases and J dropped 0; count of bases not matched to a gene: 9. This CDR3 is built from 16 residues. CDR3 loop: CASSPLGQGLSYEQYF. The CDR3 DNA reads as TGTGCCAGCAGCCCACTCGGACAGGGCCTCTCCTACGAGCAGTACTTC.

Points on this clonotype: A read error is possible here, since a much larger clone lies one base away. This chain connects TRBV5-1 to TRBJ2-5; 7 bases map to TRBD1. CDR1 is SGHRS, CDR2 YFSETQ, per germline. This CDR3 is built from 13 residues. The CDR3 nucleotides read TGCGCCAGCAGCTGGGACAGCCAAGAGACCCTGTACTTC. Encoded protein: CASSWDSQETLYF.

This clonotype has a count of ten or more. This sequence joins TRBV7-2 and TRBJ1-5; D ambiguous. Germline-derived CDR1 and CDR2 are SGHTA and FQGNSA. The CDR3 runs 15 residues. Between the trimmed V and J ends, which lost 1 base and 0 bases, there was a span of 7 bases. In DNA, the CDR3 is TGTGCCAGCAGCTTAGGGCAGTATAGCAATCAGCCCCAGCATTTT. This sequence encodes CASSLGQYSNQPQHF.

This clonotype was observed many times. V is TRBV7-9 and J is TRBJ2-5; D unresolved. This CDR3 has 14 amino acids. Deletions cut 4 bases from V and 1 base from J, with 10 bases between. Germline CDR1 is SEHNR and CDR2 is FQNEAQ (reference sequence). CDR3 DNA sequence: TGTGCCAGCAGCTCCCGACAAGCCCAAGAGACCCAGTACTTC. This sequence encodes CASSSRQAQETQYF.

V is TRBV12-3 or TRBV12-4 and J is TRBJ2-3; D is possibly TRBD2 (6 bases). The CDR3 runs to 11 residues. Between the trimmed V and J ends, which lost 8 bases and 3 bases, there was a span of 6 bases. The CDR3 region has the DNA TGTGCCAGCGGGAGGACAGATACGCAGTATTTT. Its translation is CASGRTDTQYF.

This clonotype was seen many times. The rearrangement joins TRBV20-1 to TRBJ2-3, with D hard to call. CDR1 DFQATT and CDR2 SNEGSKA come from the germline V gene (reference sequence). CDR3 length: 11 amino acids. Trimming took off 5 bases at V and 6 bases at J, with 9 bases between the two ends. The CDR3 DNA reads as TGCAGTGCTGGGCTTAGGGATACGCAGTATTTT. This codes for CSAGLRDTQYF.

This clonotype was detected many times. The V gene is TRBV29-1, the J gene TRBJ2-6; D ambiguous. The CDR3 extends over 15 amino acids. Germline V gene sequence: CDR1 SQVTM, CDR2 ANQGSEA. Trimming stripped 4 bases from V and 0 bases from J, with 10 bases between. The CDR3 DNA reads TGCAGCGTTGGTGGCTTGAGCTCTGGGGCCAACGTCCTGACTTTC. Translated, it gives CSVGGLSSGANVLTF.

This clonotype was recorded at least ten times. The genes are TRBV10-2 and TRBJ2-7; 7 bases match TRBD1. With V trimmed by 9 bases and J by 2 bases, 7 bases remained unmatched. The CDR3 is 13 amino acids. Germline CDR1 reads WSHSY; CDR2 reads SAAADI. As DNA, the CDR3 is TGCGCCAGTAACAGGGGACCGGCCTACGAGCAGTACTTC. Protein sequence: CASNRGPAYEQYF.

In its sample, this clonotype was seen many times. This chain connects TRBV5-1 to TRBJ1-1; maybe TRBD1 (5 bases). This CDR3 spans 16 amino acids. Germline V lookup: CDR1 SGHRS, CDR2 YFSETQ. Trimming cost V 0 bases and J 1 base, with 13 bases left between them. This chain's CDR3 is CASSLVLGAQNTEAFF. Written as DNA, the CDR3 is TGCGCCAGCAGCTTGGTTCTAGGGGCCCAGAACACTGAAGCTTTCTTT.

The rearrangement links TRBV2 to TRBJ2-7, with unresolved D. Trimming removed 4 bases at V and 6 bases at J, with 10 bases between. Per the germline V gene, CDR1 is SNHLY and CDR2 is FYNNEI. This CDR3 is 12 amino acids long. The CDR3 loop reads CASSARVGEQYF. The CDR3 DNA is TGTGCCAGCAGTGCAAGGGTGGGCGAGCAGTACTTC.

CDR3 protein: CASGKGDTQYF. DNA of the CDR3: TGCGCCAGCGGGAAAGGAGATACGCAGTATTTT. The rearrangement uses TRBV10-1 and TRBJ2-3; D unresolved. Germline V gives CDR1 WNHNN, CDR2 SYGVQD (reference sequence). V shed 8 bases and J shed 5 bases, with 8 bases lying between them. The CDR3 consists of 11 residues.